This T cell receptor beta chain is from a study of identical twins. The CDR3 runs 17 residues. Germline-derived CDR1 and CDR2 are LGHDT and YNNKEL (reference sequence). The V and J ends lost 0 bases and 2 bases respectively, with 16 bases between them. Everyone who gave samples was a healthy Caucasian. TCRdb itself ran the 5' RACE reads through MiXCR, one entry per CDR3 protein. Among under 300,000 distinct CDR3 sequences listed, about 6.7% were seen once. The sample was also reused in another study, on T cells expressing NK-cell markers. That study reports: Seven of the eight sequenced donors were HCMV-seropositive; one was seronegative.

The clonotype was recovered from a woman under 30 in good health. J is TRBJ1-2 and V is TRBV3-1, with D perhaps matching TRBD1 (6 bases). The sample taken for sequencing was CD8+ T cells sorted from blood. CDR3 in amino acids: CASSQDPGQTLNYGYTF. The CDR3 DNA reads as TGTGCCAGCAGCCAAGATCCCGGACAGACATTAAACTATGGCTACACCTTC.